This entry describes one T cell receptor (beta chain). Participants spanned ages about 18 to 95 years and resided in 20 to 30 US areas. The V gene lost 6 bases and the J gene lost 1 base, with 13 bases spanning the gap. The germline V gene encodes CDR1 LNHDA and CDR2 SQIVND (reference sequence). The CDR3 extends over 15 amino acids. This specimen comes from a study of blood T cell repertoires in COVID-19. Only in-frame clones appear in the TCRdb table, and some are missing; sequencing was by immunoSEQ multiplex PCR. The data contain about 170,000 clones, 79% of them singletons. This receptor was taken from a woman in her seventies in a cohort exposed to, infected with or recovered from COVID-19 (not recorded which). This chain joins TRBV19 and TRBJ2-1; D is possibly TRBD1 (6 bases). Sequencing was performed on PBMCs or T cells enriched from blood (not recorded which). CDR3 in amino acids: CASRSNRVSYNEQFF. The CDR3, as DNA: TGTGCCAGTAGATCGAACAGGGTTTCCTACAATGAGCAGTTCTTC.